The sequence of this TCR beta chain was determined in a study of blood T cell repertoires in COVID-19. About the research overall: Sources were T cells, B-cell-depleted T cells, or PBMCs; the material itself was cDNA or gDNA.

Per the original methods: From reference gene primer amplification, estimates of nucleated cell counts were derived. Sequencing used immunoSEQ multiplex PCR; TCRdb keeps in-frame clones, though not all of them. The V and J calls and clone size are taken from that table; D and trimming were inferred from the DNA. The repertoire has 450,000 to 500,000 clones, about 90% of them found once; the top ten carry roughly 0.72%. Participants were placed into cohorts based on the clinical history they reported. Germline V gene data show CDR1 as LGHDT and CDR2 as YNNKEL (reference sequence). The length of the CDR3 is 14 residues. With 3 bases removed from V and 0 bases from J, the gap between germline ends came to 7 bases.

J is TRBJ2-3 and V is TRBV3-1 (or the pseudogene TRBV3-2); TRBD2 is a possible D gene (5 bases). This receptor was taken from a woman under 30 who had recovered from COVID-19. The material sequenced was PBMCs or T cells enriched from blood (not recorded which). The DNA of the CDR3 is TGTGCCAGCAGCCAGACTACGAGCACAGATACGCAGTATTTT. Protein sequence: CASSQTTSTDTQYF.